This entry features one T cell receptor beta chain sequence. The assay was immunoSEQ multiplex PCR, and TCRdb's table has in-frame clones only and misses some. The table includes tens of thousands of clones, around 85% detected once. The sample originates from a study of OX40 agonist ivuxolimab in advanced cancers. The overall study: Three patients showed partial responses: one hepatocellular carcinoma and two cutaneous melanoma cases.

The junction had 8 bases not matched to a gene; V was cut back by 6 bases and J by 7 bases. CDR3 length: 13 residues. Germline assignment: CDR1 KGHSH and CDR2 LQKENI. The sequence derives from an adult with an advanced solid tumor such as melanoma, head and neck, liver or kidney cancer. The source material was CD4+ or CD8+ T cells sorted from blood, sampled in a trial of the OX40 agonist ivuxolimab. The chain joins TRBV18 to TRBJ2-7, with 8 positions matching TRBD1. The CDR3 loop is CASSGTGGGEQYF. Here the CDR3 DNA reads TGTGCCAGCTCTGGGACAGGAGGGGGAGAGCAGTACTTC.